The 17 T cell receptor beta chains listed next were all sequenced from one sample in a study of shared clonotypes between healthy human individuals. The data were produced by immunoSEQ multiplex PCR, yet TCRdb's version contains in-frame clones alone and is incomplete. The sample lists about 1.5 million clones; nearly 99% were seen once. Sequencing input: naive CD4+ T cells sorted from blood. Specified subset: CD45RA+ positively selected. These receptors came from a man aged 25-40 years in good health.

The V call is TRBV28, the J call TRBJ2-3; D is unclear. This CDR3 contains 16 residues. The V and J ends lost 6 bases and 3 bases respectively, with 19 bases between them. Germline CDR1 and CDR2: MDHEN and SYDVKM. CDR3 protein: CASSPVPTPITDTQYF. The DNA of the CDR3 is TGTGCCAGCAGCCCAGTTCCTACGCCGATTACAGATACGCAGTATTTT.

The chain carries TRBV11-2 and TRBJ2-2, with D possibly matching TRBD2 (6 bases). This CDR3 has 15 amino acids. Trimming stripped 1 base from V and 5 bases from J, with 11 bases between. Germline V gene sequence: CDR1 SGHAT, CDR2 FQNNGV. CDR3 region: CASSLVLSGTGELFF. In DNA, the CDR3 is TGTGCCAGCAGCTTAGTACTCAGCGGGACCGGGGAGCTGTTTTTT.

V and J are TRBV11-3 and TRBJ2-1, with TRBD2 as a possible D gene (5 bases). Germline values: CDR1 SGHNT, CDR2 YENEEA. Between the trimmed V and J ends, which lost 5 bases and 7 bases, there was a span of 12 bases. The length of the CDR3 is 13 residues. CDR3 bases: TGTGCCAGCAGCCCGAGGGCAGGTAATGAGCAGTTCTTC. Its protein product is CASSPRAGNEQFF.

The chain is built from TRBV27 and TRBJ2-7; 10 nucleotides line up with TRBD2. The CDR3 is 16 residues long. The V segment lost 5 bases and the J segment 6 bases; nucleotides outside the gene matches: 13. CDR1 and CDR2 (germline): MNHEY, SMNVEV (reference sequence). CDR3 amino acids: CASSTTQAGGSFEQYF. In DNA form, the CDR3 reads TGTGCCAGCAGTACCACCCAAGCGGGAGGGAGCTTCGAGCAGTACTTC.

The chain couples TRBV27 to TRBJ2-3; a weak D match, TRBD1 (5 bases). This CDR3 has 15 residues. Per the germline V gene, CDR1 is MNHEY and CDR2 is SMNVEV (reference sequence). Trimming removed 5 bases at V and 0 bases at J, with 12 bases between. As DNA, the CDR3 is TGTGCCAGCAGTCCGTGGGGCCTTAGCACAGATACGCAGTATTTT. Protein product: CASSPWGLSTDTQYF.

The chain couples TRBV7-6 to TRBJ2-1, with 8 bases matching TRBD2. V trimming: 3 bases; J trimming: 5 bases; junction bases outside the gene matches: 9. Per germline, CDR1 SGHVS and CDR2 FNYEAQ. This CDR3 has 16 residues. The CDR3 DNA reads as TGTGCCAGCAGCTTTCAACCGGGACTAGTAAACAATGAGCAGTTCTTC. This codes for CASSFQPGLVNNEQFF.

CDR3 DNA sequence: TGTGCCTGGAGTGGTGAAGGAGACGGGAGCTCCTACGAGCAGTACTTC. Its protein product is CAWSGEGDGSSYEQYF. V gene TRBV30 combines with J gene TRBJ2-7, with D perhaps matching TRBD2 (6 bases). Germline V gives CDR1 GTSNPN, CDR2 SVGIG (reference sequence). This CDR3 has 16 amino acids. The ends were cut back, 1 base at V and 0 bases at J, with 16 bases in the middle.

Regarding this clone: Within the sample, other DNA sequences also encode this same CDR3. The chain links TRBV5-1 to TRBJ2-7; 7 bases match TRBD2. The V and J ends lost 2 bases and 1 base, in that order; junction bases with no gene match: 0. This CDR3 comprises 13 residues. Germline-derived CDR1 and CDR2 are SGHRS and YFSETQ. The CDR3 DNA is TGCGCCAGCAGCTTCGGGGGGTCCTACGAGCAGTACTTC. It translates to CASSFGGSYEQYF.

The chain is built from TRBV5-4 and TRBJ1-1; D call uncertain. Germline V gene lookup returns CDR1 SGHNT and CDR2 YYREEE (reference sequence). Trimming left V 0 bases short and J 4 bases short, with 13 bases between. This CDR3 region has 15 residues. CDR3 residues: CASSLGGAGTTEAFF. DNA of the CDR3: TGTGCCAGCAGCTTGGGGGGAGCGGGTACCACTGAAGCTTTCTTT. Looking up the rest from reference TRBV5-4 and TRBJ1-1 gives the full variable domain: ETGVTQSPTHLIKTRGQQVTLRCSSQSGHNTVSWYQQALGQGPQFIFQYYREEENGRGNFPPRFSGLQFPNYSSELNVNALELDDSALYLCASSLGGAGTTEAFFGQGTRLTVV.

V gene TRBV6-4 combines with J gene TRBJ2-3, with TRBD1 matching 7 bases. With 3 bases clipped from V and 6 bases from J, the junction kept 0 bases outside the gene matches. CDR3 size: 12 residues. The germline V gene has CDR1 MRHNA and CDR2 SNTAGT. CDR3 in amino acids: CASSEQGDTQYF. In DNA form, the CDR3 reads TGTGCCAGCAGTGAACAGGGGGATACGCAGTATTTT.

The rearrangement uses TRBV7-9 and TRBJ1-2; D may be TRBD1 (5 bases). The V end lost 5 bases, the J end lost 4 bases, and 23 bases lay between the germline ends. This CDR3 contains 17 residues. Germline V CDR1 and CDR2: SEHNR, FQNEAQ (reference sequence). The CDR3 reads CASSPGGGTGGFYGYTF. The CDR3 DNA reads TGTGCCAGCAGCCCGGGGGGAGGTACAGGCGGCTTCTATGGCTACACCTTC. Full variable domain (remainder filled in from reference TRBV7-9 and TRBJ1-2): DTGVSQNPRHKITKRGQNVTFRCDPISEHNRLYWYRQTLGQGPEFLTYFQNEAQLEKSRLLSDRFSAERPKGSFSTLEIQRTEQGDSAMYLCASSPGGGTGGFYGYTFGSGTRLTVV.

The J gene is TRBJ2-5, the V gene TRBV27, with 8 positions matching TRBD2. CDR3 size: 15 residues. Germline V gene lookup returns CDR1 MNHEY and CDR2 SMNVEV (reference sequence). V lost 3 bases, J lost 5 bases, and 8 bases stayed unmatched. In DNA, the CDR3 is TGTGCCAGCAGTTTGACCGGGAGGGCCTGGGAGACCCAGTACTTC. The encoded protein is CASSLTGRAWETQYF.

This rearrangement joins TRBV5-1 to TRBJ2-1; a weak D match, TRBD2 (5 bases). Germline lookup yields CDR1 SGHRS and CDR2 YFSETQ. The CDR3 totals 14 residues. The V end was cut by 3 bases, the J end by 10 bases, with 17 bases between. The CDR3 DNA reads as TGCGCCAGCAGCTCCACCTTCCCCCAGCGGGAGCAGTTCTTC. Translating it yields CASSSTFPQREQFF.

This chain uses TRBV5-5 with TRBJ2-2; weak D call: TRBD2 (7 bases). Trimming removed 0 bases from V and 6 bases from J, with 18 bases in between. Per the germline V gene, CDR1 is SGHKS and CDR2 is YYEKEE (reference sequence). The CDR3 has 17 amino acids. Here the CDR3 reads CASSLATRGAIAGELFF. The CDR3 bases are TGTGCCAGCAGCTTGGCGACTCGGGGGGCAATCGCCGGGGAGCTGTTTTTT.

The J gene is TRBJ1-2, the V gene TRBV7-2, with TRBD1 matching 8 bases. Germline V gene sequence: CDR1 SGHTA, CDR2 FQGNSA. The J segment lost 14 bases and the V segment lost 6 bases, leaving 14 bases of the junction unmatched. The CDR3 consists of 13 residues. Here the CDR3 reads CASSPRDRPLRTF. DNA of the CDR3: TGTGCCAGCAGTCCCCGGGACAGGCCCCTTCGGACCTTC.

This chain joins TRBV5-4 and TRBJ1-2; 9 bases align to TRBD1. The V and J ends lost 5 bases and 6 bases, in that order; junction bases with no gene match: 11. The CDR3 runs 15 residues. CDR1 and CDR2 (germline): SGHNT, YYREEE (reference sequence). The CDR3 region is CASRVPGQGPDGYTF. The CDR3 DNA sequence: TGTGCCAGCAGGGTCCCGGGACAGGGACCAGATGGCTACACCTTC.

In its sample, this clone was seen once. The V gene is TRBV2, the J gene TRBJ2-3; TRBD2 matches 10 bases. The CDR3 spans 16 residues. V lost 5 bases and J lost 0; bases outside the gene matches: 5. Germline loops: CDR1 SNHLY, CDR2 FYNNEI. CDR3 nucleotides: TGTGCCAGCAGTCCTGGACTAGCGGCTAGCACAGATACGCAGTATTTT. Residues: CASSPGLAASTDTQYF.